This record concerns one T cell receptor (beta chain) sequence. The sample comes from a study of blood T cell repertoires in COVID-19. V was cut by 2 bases and J by 5 bases, with 13 bases left in between. CDR1 and CDR2 from the germline V gene are GTSNPN and SVGIG (reference sequence). CDR3 length equals 14 residues. Here immunoSEQ multiplex PCR was the method, and the copy in TCRdb shows in-frame clones only, minus some. This table has approximately 150,000 clones, around three quarters appearing once. The genes are TRBV30 and TRBJ2-1; D remains unclear. The receptor's source is a woman in her sixties or seventies in a cohort exposed to, infected with or recovered from COVID-19 (not recorded which). Sequenced material: PBMCs or T cells enriched from blood (not recorded which). The CDR3 DNA is TGTGCCTGGAGTAAGCTGATGGGCAACAATGAGCAGTTCTTC. Protein: CAWSKLMGNNEQFF.